This T cell receptor (beta chain) appears in the sequencing data of a study of identical twins. Study-wide findings and caveats: Part of the zero-insertion signal could reflect confounding by invariant MAIT and iNKT cells.

In the case of this clonotype: Its antigen is still unknown. A much larger clone sits a single nucleotide away, making a read error possible.

TCRdb ran MiXCR on the 5' RACE reads and lists one entry per CDR3 protein. Of 1.5 million to 2 million distinct CDR3 sequences in the sample, around a third were seen once. This CDR3 is 14 amino acids long. V was cut by 5 bases and J by 4 bases, with 14 bases left in between. Germline assignment: CDR1 MDHEN and CDR2 SYDVKM. The sequence derives from a newborn girl in good health. The rearrangement links TRBV28 to TRBJ2-5; the D is unclear. Sequencing input: cord blood. CDR3 in DNA: TGTGCCAGCAGTCCGGTTTTTGATCGAGAGACCCAGTACTTC. Amino acid sequence: CASSPVFDRETQYF. The complete variable domain, with remaining parts taken from reference TRBV28 and TRBJ2-5, reads DVKVTQSSRYLVKRTGEKVFLECVQDMDHENMFWYRQDPGLGLRLIYFSYDVKMKEKGDIPEGYSVSREKKERFSLILESASTNQTSMYLCASSPVFDRETQYFGPGTRLLVL.